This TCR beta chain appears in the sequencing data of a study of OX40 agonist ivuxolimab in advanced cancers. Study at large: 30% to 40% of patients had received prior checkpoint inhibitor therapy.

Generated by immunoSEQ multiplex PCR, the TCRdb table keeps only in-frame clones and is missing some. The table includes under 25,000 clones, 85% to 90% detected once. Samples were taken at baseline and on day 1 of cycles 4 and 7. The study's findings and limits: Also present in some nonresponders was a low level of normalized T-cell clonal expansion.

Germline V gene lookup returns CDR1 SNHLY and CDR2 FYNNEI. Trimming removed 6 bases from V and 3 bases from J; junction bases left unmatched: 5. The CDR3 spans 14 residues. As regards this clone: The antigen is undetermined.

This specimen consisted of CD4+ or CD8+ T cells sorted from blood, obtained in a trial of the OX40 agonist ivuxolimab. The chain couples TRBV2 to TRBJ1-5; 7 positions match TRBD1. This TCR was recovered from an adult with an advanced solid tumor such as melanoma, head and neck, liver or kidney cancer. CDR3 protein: CASRPGQYNQPQHF. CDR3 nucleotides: TGTGCCAGCAGGCCGGGACAGTACAATCAGCCCCAGCATTTT.